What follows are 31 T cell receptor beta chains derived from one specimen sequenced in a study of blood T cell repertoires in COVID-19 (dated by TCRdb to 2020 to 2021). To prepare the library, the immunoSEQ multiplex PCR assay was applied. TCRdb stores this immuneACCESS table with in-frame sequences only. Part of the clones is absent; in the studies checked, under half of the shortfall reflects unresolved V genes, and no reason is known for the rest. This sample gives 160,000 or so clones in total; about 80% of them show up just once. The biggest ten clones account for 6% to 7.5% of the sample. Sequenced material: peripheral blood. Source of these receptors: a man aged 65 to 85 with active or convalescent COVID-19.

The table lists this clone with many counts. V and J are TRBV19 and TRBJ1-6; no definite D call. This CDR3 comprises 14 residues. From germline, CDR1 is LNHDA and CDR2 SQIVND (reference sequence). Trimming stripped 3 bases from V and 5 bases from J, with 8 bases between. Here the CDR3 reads CASSMWRDNSPLHF. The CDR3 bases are TGTGCCAGTAGTATGTGGAGGGATAATTCACCCCTCCACTTT.

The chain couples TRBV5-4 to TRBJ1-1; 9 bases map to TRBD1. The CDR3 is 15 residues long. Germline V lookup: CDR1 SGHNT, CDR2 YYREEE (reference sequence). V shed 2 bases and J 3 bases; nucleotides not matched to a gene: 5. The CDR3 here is CASSFLDRGDTEAFF. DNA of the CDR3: TGTGCCAGCAGCTTCCTAGACAGGGGGGACACTGAAGCTTTCTTT.

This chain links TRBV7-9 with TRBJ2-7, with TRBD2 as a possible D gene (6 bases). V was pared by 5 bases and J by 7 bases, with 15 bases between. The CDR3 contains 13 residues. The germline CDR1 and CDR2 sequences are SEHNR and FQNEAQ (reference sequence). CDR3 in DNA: TGTGCCAGCAGCGCCGGGACTCAGCGGGAGCAGTACTTC. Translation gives CASSAGTQREQYF.

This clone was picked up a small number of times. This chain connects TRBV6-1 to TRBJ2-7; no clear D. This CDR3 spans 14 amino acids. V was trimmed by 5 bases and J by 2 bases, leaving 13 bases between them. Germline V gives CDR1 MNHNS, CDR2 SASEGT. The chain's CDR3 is CASSPGSAAYEQYF. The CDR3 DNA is TGTGCCAGCAGTCCCGGGTCTGCCGCCTACGAGCAGTACTTC.

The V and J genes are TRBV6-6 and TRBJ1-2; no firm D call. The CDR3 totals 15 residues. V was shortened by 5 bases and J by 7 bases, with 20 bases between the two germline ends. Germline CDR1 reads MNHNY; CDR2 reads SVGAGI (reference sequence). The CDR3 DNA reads TGTGCCAGCAGTCGATCAACCTCCTTCACGGGTGGCTACACCTTC. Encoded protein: CASSRSTSFTGGYTF.

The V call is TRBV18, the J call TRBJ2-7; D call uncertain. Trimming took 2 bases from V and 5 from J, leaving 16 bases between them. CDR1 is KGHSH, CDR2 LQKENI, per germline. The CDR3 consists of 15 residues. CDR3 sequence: CASSPTVDSFHEQYF. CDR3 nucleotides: TGTGCCAGCTCACCAACGGTAGATTCTTTCCACGAGCAGTACTTC.

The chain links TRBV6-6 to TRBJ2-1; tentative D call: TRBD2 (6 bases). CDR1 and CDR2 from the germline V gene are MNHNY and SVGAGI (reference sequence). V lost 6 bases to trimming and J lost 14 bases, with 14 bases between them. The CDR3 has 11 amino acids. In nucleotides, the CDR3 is TGTGCCAGCAGCCGCGACGGGGGAGAGTTCTTC. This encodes CASSRDGGEFF.

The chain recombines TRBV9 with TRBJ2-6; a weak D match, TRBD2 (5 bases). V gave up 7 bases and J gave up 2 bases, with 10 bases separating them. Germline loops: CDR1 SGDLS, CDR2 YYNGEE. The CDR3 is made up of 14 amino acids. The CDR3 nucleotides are TGTGCCAGCGCAGCGGCGGCTGGGGCCAACGTCCTGACTTTC. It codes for CASAAAAGANVLTF. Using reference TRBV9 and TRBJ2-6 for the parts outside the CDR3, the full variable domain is DSGVTQTPKHLITATGQRVTLRCSPRSGDLSVYWYQQSLDQGLQFLIQYYNGEERAKGNILERFSAQQFPDLHSELNLSSLELGDSALYFCASAAAAGANVLTFGAGSRLTVL.

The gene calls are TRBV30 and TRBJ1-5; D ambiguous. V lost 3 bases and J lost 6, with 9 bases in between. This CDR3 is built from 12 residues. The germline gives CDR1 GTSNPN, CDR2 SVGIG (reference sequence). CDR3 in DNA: TGTGCCTGGAGCGGGGTAGGTCAGCCCCAGCATTTT. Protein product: CAWSGVGQPQHF.

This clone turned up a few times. The CDR3 DNA reads as TGTGCCTGGAGTCAGGGGGATCTTCGAGGCTACACCTTC. It is translated as CAWSQGDLRGYTF. This chain connects TRBV30 to TRBJ1-2; TRBD1 aligns across 7 bases. CDR3 size: 13 residues. Trimming cost V 2 bases and J 8 bases; bases outside gene matches: 8. CDR1 and CDR2 from the germline V gene are GTSNPN and SVGIG (reference sequence).

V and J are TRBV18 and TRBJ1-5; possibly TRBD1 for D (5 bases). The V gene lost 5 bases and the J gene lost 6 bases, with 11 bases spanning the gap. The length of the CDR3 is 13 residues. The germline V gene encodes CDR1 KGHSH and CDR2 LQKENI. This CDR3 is CASSIRAGQPQHF. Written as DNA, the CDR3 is TGTGCCAGCTCAATCAGGGCAGGTCAGCCCCAGCATTTT.

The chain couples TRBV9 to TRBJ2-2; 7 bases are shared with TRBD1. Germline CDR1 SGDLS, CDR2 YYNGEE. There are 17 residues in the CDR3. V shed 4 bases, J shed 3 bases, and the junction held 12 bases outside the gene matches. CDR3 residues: CASSSPRGGRDTGELFF. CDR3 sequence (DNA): TGTGCCAGCAGCTCCCCCCGAGGGGGCAGGGACACCGGGGAGCTGTTTTTT.

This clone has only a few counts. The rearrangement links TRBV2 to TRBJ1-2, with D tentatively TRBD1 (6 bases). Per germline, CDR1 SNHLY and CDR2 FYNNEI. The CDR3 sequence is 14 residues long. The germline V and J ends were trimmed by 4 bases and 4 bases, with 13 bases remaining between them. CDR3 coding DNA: TGTGCCAGCAGTGGAGGGGGTTTCTCCTATGGCTACACCTTC. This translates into CASSGGGFSYGYTF.

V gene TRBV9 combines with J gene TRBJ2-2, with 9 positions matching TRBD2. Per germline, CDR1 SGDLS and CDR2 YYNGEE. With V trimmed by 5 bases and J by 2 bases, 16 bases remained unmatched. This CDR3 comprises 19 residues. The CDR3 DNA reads TGTGCCAGCAGTCGAGAGATTGCGGGGGGGCAATTTAACACCGGGGAGCTGTTTTTT. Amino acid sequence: CASSREIAGGQFNTGELFF.

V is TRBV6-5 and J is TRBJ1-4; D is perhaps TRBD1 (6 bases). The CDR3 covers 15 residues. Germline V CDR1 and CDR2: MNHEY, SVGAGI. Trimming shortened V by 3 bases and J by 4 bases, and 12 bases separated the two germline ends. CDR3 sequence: CASSYGGAFNEKLFF. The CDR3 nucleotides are TGTGCCAGCAGTTATGGGGGGGCCTTTAATGAAAAACTGTTTTTT.

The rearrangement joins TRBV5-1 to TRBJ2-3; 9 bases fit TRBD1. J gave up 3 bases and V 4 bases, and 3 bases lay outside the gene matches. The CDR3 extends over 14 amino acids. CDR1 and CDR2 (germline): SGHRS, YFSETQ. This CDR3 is CASSRDRVTDTQYF. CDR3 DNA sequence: TGCGCCAGCAGCCGGGACAGGGTGACAGATACGCAGTATTTT.

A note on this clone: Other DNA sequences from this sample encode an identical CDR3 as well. The CDR3 here is CAWGRGANTEAFF. The CDR3 nucleotides read TGTGCCTGGGGGCGCGGGGCAAACACTGAAGCTTTCTTT. The rearrangement uses TRBV30 and TRBJ1-1, with D tentatively TRBD1 (5 bases). V was pared by 5 bases and J by 2 bases, with 12 bases between. CDR3 length: 13 residues. CDR1 and CDR2 (germline): GTSNPN, SVGIG (reference sequence). Full variable domain (remainder filled in from reference TRBV30 and TRBJ1-1): SQTIHQWPATLVQPVGSPLSLECTVEGTSNPNLYWYRQAAGRGLQLLFYSVGIGQISSEVPQNLSASRPQDRQFILSSKKLLLSDSGFYLCAWGRGANTEAFFGQGTRLTVV.

The chain's CDR3 is CASRGTSPPDTQYF. DNA of the CDR3: TGTGCCAGCAGGGGGACTAGCCCACCAGATACGCAGTATTTT. The gene calls are TRBV6-5 and TRBJ2-3; 9 positions match TRBD2. The CDR3 sequence is 14 residues long. The V gene end was trimmed by 6 bases and the J gene end by 4 bases; junction bases not matched to a gene: 5. Germline V lookup: CDR1 MNHEY, CDR2 SVGAGI.

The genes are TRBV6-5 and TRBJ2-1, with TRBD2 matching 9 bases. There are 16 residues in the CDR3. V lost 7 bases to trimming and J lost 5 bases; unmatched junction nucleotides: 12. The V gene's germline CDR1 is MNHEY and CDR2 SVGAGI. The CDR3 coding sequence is TGTGCCAGCACCTACTCGACTAGCGGTATACACAATGAGCAGTTCTTC. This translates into CASTYSTSGIHNEQFF.

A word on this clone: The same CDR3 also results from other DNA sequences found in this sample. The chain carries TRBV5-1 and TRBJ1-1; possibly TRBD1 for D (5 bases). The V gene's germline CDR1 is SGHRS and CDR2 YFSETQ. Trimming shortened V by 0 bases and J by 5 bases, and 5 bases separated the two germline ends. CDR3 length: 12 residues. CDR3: CASSLGQTEAFF. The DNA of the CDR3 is TGCGCCAGCAGCTTGGGACAGACTGAAGCTTTCTTT.

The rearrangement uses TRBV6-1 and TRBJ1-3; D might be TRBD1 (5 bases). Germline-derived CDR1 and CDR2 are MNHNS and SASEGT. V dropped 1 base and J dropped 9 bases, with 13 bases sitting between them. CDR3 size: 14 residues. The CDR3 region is CASSEVDTTSTIYF. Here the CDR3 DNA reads TGTGCCAGCAGTGAAGTGGACACAACGAGCACCATATATTTT.

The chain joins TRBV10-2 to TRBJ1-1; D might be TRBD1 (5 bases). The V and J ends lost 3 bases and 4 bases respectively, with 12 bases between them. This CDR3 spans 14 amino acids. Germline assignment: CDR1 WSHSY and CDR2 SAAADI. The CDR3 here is CASSDGEGTTEAFF. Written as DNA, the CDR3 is TGCGCCAGCAGTGACGGGGAGGGGACCACTGAAGCTTTCTTT.

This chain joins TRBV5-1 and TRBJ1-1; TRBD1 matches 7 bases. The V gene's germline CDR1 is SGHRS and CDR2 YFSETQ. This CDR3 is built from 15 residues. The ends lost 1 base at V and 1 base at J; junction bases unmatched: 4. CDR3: CASSLMGQWNTEAFF. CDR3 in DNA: TGCGCCAGCAGCTTGATGGGACAGTGGAACACTGAAGCTTTCTTT. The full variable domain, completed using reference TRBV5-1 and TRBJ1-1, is KAGVTQTPRYLIKTRGQQVTLSCSPISGHRSVSWYQQTPGQGLQFLFEYFSETQRNKGNFPGRFSGRQFSNSRSEMNVSTLELGDSALYLCASSLMGQWNTEAFFGQGTRLTVV.

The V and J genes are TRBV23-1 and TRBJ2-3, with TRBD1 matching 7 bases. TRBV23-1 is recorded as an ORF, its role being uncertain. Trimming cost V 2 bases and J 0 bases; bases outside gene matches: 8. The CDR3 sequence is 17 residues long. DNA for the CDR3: TGCGCCAGCAGTCAAGTTGGGACAGACAATAGCACAGATACGCAGTATTTT. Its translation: CASSQVGTDNSTDTQYF.

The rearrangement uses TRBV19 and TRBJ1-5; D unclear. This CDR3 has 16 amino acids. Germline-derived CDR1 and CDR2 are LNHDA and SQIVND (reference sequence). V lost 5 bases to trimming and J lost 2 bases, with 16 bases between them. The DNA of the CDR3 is TGTGCCAGTAGTCCCCTGACGGGTCAAGGCAATCAGCCCCAGCATTTT. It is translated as CASSPLTGQGNQPQHF.

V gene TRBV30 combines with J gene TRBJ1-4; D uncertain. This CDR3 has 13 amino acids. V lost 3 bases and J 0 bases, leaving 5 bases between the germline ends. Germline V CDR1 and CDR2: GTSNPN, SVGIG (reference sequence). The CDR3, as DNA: TGTGCCTGGAGCAGGACAACTAATGAAAAACTGTTTTTT. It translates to CAWSRTTNEKLFF.

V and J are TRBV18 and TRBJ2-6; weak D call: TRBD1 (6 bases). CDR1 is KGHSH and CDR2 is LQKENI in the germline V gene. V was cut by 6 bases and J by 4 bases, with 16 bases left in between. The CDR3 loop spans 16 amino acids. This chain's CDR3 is CASSRGTIAGANVLTF. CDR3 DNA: TGTGCCAGCTCCCGTGGGACAATAGCGGGGGCCAACGTCCTGACTTTC.

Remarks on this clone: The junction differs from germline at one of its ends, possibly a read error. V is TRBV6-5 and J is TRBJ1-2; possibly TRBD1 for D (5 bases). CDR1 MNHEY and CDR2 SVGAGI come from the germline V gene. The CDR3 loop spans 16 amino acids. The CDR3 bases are TGTGCCAGCAGTTACGATGCGGGGGGAAGTGGCTATGGCCACACCTTC. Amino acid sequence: CASSYDAGGSGYGHTF.

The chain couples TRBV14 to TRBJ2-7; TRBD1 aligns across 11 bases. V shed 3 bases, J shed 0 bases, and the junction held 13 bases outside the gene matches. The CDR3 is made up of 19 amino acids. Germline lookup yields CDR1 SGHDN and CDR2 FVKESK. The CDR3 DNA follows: TGTGCCAGCAGCCACTCTTCCAAGGGTGGACAGGGGGCCTCCTACGAGCAGTACTTC. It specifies CASSHSSKGGQGASYEQYF.

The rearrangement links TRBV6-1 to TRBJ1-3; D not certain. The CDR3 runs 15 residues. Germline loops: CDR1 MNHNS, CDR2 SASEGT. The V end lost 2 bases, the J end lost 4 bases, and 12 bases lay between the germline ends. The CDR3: CASSEPGRAGNTIYF. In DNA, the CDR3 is TGTGCCAGCAGTGAACCCGGGAGGGCCGGAAACACCATATATTTT.

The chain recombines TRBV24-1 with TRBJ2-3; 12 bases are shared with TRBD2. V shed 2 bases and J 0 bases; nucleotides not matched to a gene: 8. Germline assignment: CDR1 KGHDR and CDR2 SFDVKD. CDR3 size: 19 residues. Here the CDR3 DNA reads TGTGCCACCAGTGATTCTGGGCTAGCGGGGGGGACTAGCACAGATACGCAGTATTTT. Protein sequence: CATSDSGLAGGTSTDTQYF.